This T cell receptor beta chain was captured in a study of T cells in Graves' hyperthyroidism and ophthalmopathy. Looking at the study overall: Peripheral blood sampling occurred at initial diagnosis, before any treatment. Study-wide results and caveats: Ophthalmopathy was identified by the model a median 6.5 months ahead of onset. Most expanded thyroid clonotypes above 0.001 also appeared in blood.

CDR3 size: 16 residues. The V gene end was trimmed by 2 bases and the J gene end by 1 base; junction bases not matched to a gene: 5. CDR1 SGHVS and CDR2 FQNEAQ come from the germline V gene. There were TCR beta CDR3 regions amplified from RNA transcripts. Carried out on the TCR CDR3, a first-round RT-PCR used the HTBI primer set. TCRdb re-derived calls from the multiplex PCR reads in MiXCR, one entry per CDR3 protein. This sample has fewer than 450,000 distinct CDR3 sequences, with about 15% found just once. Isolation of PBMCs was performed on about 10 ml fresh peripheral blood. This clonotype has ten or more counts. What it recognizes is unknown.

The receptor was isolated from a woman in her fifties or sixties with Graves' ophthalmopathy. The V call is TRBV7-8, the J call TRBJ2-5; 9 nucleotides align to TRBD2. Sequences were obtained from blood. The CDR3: CASSLSPTSGQETQYF. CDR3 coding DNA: TGTGCCAGCAGCTTATCCCCGACTAGCGGCCAAGAGACCCAGTACTTC.